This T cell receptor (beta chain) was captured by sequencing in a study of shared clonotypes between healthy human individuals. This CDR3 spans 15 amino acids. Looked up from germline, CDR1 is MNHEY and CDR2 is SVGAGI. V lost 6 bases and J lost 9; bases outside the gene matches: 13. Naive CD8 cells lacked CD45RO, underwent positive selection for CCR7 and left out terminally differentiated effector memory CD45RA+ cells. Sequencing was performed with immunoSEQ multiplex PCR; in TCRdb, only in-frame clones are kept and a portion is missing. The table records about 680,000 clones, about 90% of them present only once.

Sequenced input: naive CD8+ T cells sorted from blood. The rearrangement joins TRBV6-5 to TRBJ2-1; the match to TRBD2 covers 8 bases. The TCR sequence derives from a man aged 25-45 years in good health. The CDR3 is CASRPPISGSGEQFF. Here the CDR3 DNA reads TGTGCCAGCAGACCCCCAATCAGCGGGAGCGGTGAGCAGTTCTTC.